This T cell receptor beta chain is drawn from a study of cytomegalovirus exposure and HLA in healthy donors. Study results and caveats: Upon later analysis, TCR association rates were observed to vary by HLA locus, being highest for DRB1 and lowest for HLA-C.

60 Vbeta and 13 Jbeta primers were used in PCR. Assay used: immunoSEQ multiplex PCR; TCRdb lists only in-frame clones, some missing. The repertoire holds some 250,000 clones, with roughly 82% as singletons. CDR1 is MNHNY and CDR2 is SVGAGI in the germline V gene (reference sequence). V was pared by 0 bases and J by 5 bases, with 10 bases between. The CDR3 loop spans 14 amino acids. A remark on this clone: No antigen is known for it.

Sequencing was done on a sample of PBMCs. The rearrangement uses TRBV6-6 and TRBJ2-5, with TRBD1 as a possible D gene (6 bases). The clonotype was recovered from a woman aged 40 to 55 in good health and CMV-seropositive. The CDR3 is CASSYSTQGETQYF. As DNA, the CDR3 is TGTGCCAGCAGTTACTCGACGCAGGGGGAGACCCAGTACTTC.